This T cell receptor beta chain came from a study of cytomegalovirus exposure and HLA in healthy donors. Broader study findings: By HLA locus, TCR association rates varied in a later analysis, with DRB1 showing the most and HLA-C the fewest. Reported findings show TCR beta sequences accurately forecast HLA-A and HLA-B alleles in most subjects.

This clone has more than one count but fewer than ten. The target antigen is unknown. It was with 60 Vbeta and 13 Jbeta primers that the PCR ran. Here immunoSEQ multiplex PCR was the method, and the copy in TCRdb shows in-frame clones only, minus some. The sample consists of around 20,000 clones, approximately 80% of them appearing once. This donor's file did not include a recorded CMV serostatus. The TCR sequence derives from a human donor in good health. Material for sequencing was PBMCs.

The CDR3 protein is CASSLERRGGQPQHF. CDR3 nucleotides: TGTGCCAGCAGCTTAGAGAGGAGAGGCGGTCAGCCCCAGCATTTT. V and J are TRBV7-2 and TRBJ1-5, with no clear D. The germline V and J ends were trimmed by 1 base and 6 bases, with 13 bases remaining between them. Germline CDR1 reads SGHTA; CDR2 reads FQGNSA. This CDR3 is built from 15 residues.